This TCR beta chain was sequenced in a study of CD8 T cells in ankylosing spondylitis. Study-level results: Reports say disease-linked clones showed up significantly more in matched ankylosing spondylitis synovial fluid. Several highly homologous variants made up a TCR beta motif, and this motif appeared characteristic of ankylosing spondylitis blood. CD8+ cells made up the disease-linked clones, which were relatively rare in peripheral blood. In synovial fluid and blood from reactive arthritis, some motif variants were previously reported.

Concerning this clonotype: Its antigen is still unknown.

CDR3 size: 20 residues. From germline, CDR1 is SGHNT and CDR2 YYREEE (reference sequence). J gave up 5 bases and V 3 bases, and 17 bases lay outside the gene matches. TCRdb reanalysed the 5' RACE reads using MiXCR and keeps one entry per CDR3 protein. The sample has hundreds of thousands of distinct CDR3 sequences, around 11% seen once. Sequencing was carried out using blood, either unsorted or a sorted T cell fraction (not recorded which). This chain uses TRBV5-4 with TRBJ2-5, with 15 bases fitting TRBD2. The sequence was collected from a male donor with ankylosing spondylitis. CDR3 loop: CASSSPAAGTSGRPGETQYF. The CDR3, as DNA: TGTGCCAGCAGCTCCCCCGCTGCCGGGACTAGCGGGAGGCCAGGGGAGACCCAGTACTTC.